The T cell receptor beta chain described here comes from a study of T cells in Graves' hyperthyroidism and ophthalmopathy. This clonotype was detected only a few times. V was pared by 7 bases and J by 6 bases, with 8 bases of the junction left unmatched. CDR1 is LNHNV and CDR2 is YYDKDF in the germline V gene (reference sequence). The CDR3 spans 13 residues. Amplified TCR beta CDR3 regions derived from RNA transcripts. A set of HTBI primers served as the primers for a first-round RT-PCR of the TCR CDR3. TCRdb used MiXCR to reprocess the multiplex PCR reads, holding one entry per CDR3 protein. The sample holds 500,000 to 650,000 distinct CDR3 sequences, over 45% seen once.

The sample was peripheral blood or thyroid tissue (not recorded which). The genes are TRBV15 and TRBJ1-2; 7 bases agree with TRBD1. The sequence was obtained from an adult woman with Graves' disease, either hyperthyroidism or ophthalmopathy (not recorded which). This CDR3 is CATTPTGNHGYTF. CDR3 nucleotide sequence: TGTGCCACCACTCCGACAGGGAATCATGGCTACACCTTC.